The sequence of this TCR beta chain was determined in a study of blood T cell repertoires in COVID-19. Study-wide context: COVID-19 samples collected from the United States, Italy and Spain covered acute and convalescent phases. T cells, B-cell-depleted T cells, or PBMCs provided the cDNA or gDNA that served as material.

The CDR3 is 13 amino acids. CDR1 MNHEY and CDR2 SVGAGI come from the germline V gene. Trimming took off 1 base at V and 11 bases at J, with 12 bases between the two ends. Study processing details: For nucleated cells, counts were estimated from reference gene primer amplification. Profiled with immunoSEQ multiplex PCR; TCRdb holds only in-frame clones, not every one. The V and J calls and clone size come from that table; D and trimming were worked out from the DNA. The sample lists about 76,000 clones, about 86% occurring once. This chain connects TRBV6-5 to TRBJ1-5; maybe TRBD1 (5 bases). The sequenced material came from peripheral blood. The source of this sequence is a human donor in a cohort sampled during active COVID-19. The CDR3 DNA sequence: TGTGCCAGCAGTTACTACCGCACGGACACCCAGCATTTT. It codes for CASSYYRTDTQHF.